This T cell receptor (beta chain) was profiled in a study of blood T cell repertoires in COVID-19. Study at large: Sites across the United States, Italy and Spain contributed samples from acute and convalescent COVID-19. The cDNA or gDNA used as material had been derived from T cells, B-cell-depleted T cells, or PBMCs.

This clone turned up a few times. Per the germline V gene, CDR1 is WSHSY and CDR2 is SAAADI. V lost 5 bases, J lost 8 bases, and 9 bases stayed unmatched. This CDR3 has 14 residues. Authors' data handling: Amplification of reference gene primers provided the estimated nucleated cell counts. The assay was immunoSEQ multiplex PCR, and TCRdb's table has in-frame clones only and misses some. Clone size and V and J calls were adopted from that table, with D and trimming inferred from the DNA. The table lists around 200,000 clones, about 83% of them singletons. The clonotype was recovered from a woman in her fifties or sixties with acute or convalescent COVID-19. Sequenced sample: peripheral blood. This chain joins TRBV10-2 and TRBJ2-1, with 7 bases that match TRBD2. CDR3 sequence: CASSWDYQRDEQFF. CDR3 sequence (DNA): TGCGCCAGCAGTTGGGACTATCAACGGGATGAGCAGTTCTTC.